This T cell receptor beta chain is from a study of control samples from healthy donors and cancer patients. The table came from immunoSEQ multiplex PCR; TCRdb's copy has only in-frame clones and leaves some out. The sample has 150,000 or so clones, 80% to 95% seen once; the top ten hold around 5.4%. V shed 2 bases and J shed 2 bases, with 10 bases lying between them. The germline gives CDR1 MNHNS, CDR2 SASEGT. There are 14 residues in the CDR3. The V and J genes are TRBV6-1 and TRBJ2-7; no firm D call. This TCR derives from a man aged 18 to 30 in good health. Sample: blood. The chain's CDR3 is CASSESSATYEQYF. The CDR3 DNA follows: TGTGCCAGCAGTGAAAGCAGCGCTACCTACGAGCAGTACTTC.